Listed here are 9 T cell receptor beta chains from one sample, sequenced in a study of tumor-infiltrating lymphocytes in primary liver carcinoma. Reverse transcription of roughly 0.45 ug total RNA with a constant-region primer produced TCR beta cDNA. Slightly modified ARM-PCR with three nested multiplex PCR rounds yielded TCR beta libraries. The first two PCR rounds used TRBV1-TRBV30 primers with a Cbeta primer, approximately 10 cycles each. TCRdb re-derived calls from the multiplex PCR reads in MiXCR, one entry per CDR3 protein. This repertoire shows roughly 120,000 distinct CDR3 sequences, 65% found once; its top ten account for about a tenth. Bulk tissue was left unsorted, and RNA and DNA were co-extracted from 20-30 mg of it. The sample consisted of liver tumor tissue from sampling region 1. Indicated subset: tumor region T1, superior pole. These receptors all come from a woman aged 55 to 70 with primary liver carcinoma and hepatitis B virus infection.

This clonotype has more than one count but fewer than ten. The V call is TRBV13, the J call TRBJ1-3, with a tentative D call TRBD1 (5 bases). The CDR3 is 16 amino acids. Germline V gives CDR1 PRHDT, CDR2 FYEKMQ (reference sequence). Trimming took 5 bases from V and 4 from J, leaving 18 bases between them. The CDR3 spells CASSPKGSGYGNTIYF. CDR3 in DNA: TGTGCCAGCAGCCCCAAGGGATCAGGGTACGGAAACACCATATATTTT.

This clonotype showed up just a few times. The genes are TRBV12-3 or TRBV12-4 and TRBJ1-1; 7 positions match TRBD1. The CDR3 has 17 amino acids. Trimming cost V 5 bases and J 7 bases; bases outside gene matches: 19. CDR3 sequence: CASSPRGDTRRIHEAFF. The CDR3 DNA follows: TGTGCCAGCAGTCCCAGGGGGGACACCCGAAGGATCCATGAAGCTTTCTTT.

As for this clonotype: Given a much more abundant clone one base away, this may be a read error. The chain recombines TRBV7-8 with TRBJ2-1, with 8 bases that match TRBD2. Per the germline V gene, CDR1 is SGHVS and CDR2 is FQNEAQ. The V gene end was trimmed by 4 bases and the J gene end by 6 bases; junction bases not matched to a gene: 14. There are 17 residues in the CDR3. The CDR3 loop reads CASSSRRVAGMANEQFF. The CDR3, as DNA: TGTGCCAGCAGCTCCCGTAGGGTAGCGGGAATGGCCAATGAGCAGTTCTTC.

As concerns this clonotype: The junction departs from germline at one end; a sequencing error may be responsible. The chain recombines TRBV30 with TRBJ2-6, with D possibly called TRBD1 or TRBD2 (5 bases each). From germline, CDR1 is GTSNPN and CDR2 SVGIG (reference sequence). The CDR3 spans 15 residues. CDR3 sequence: CAWGVGVAGAYVLTF. CDR3 coding DNA: TGTGCCTGGGGAGTTGGAGTGGCCGGGGCCTACGTCCTGACTTTC.

Points on this clonotype: The missing conserved phenylalanine or tryptophan at the end of this CDR3 makes a read error likely. The CDR3 loop is CASSYSRVAGEVGYNEQFL. The CDR3 DNA follows: TGTGCCAGCAGTTACTCGAGGGTAGCGGGGGAGGTGGGTTACAATGAGCAGTTCTTA. The V gene is TRBV6-6, the J gene TRBJ2-1; 9 nucleotides align to TRBD2. From germline, CDR1 is MNHNY and CDR2 SVGAGI (reference sequence). The V gene end was trimmed by 0 bases and the J gene end by 4 bases; junction bases not matched to a gene: 13. CDR3 length: 19 amino acids.

About this clonotype itself: Germline and junction disagree at one end, which may indicate a read error. The chain uses TRBV12-3 or TRBV12-4 and TRBJ1-5, with a weak D call TRBD1 (5 bases). This CDR3 comprises 16 residues. The chain's CDR3 is CGSSLDSLALNEPQHF. DNA for the CDR3: TGTGGCAGCAGTTTAGACAGCTTAGCGCTCAATGAGCCCCAGCATTTT.

In the case of this clonotype: One end of the junction is discordant with germline, which a read error may explain. This chain uses TRBV11-1 with TRBJ2-7, with D tentatively TRBD1 or TRBD2 (6 bases each). The CDR3 is made up of 15 amino acids. Germline CDR1 and CDR2: SGHAT and FQDESV (reference sequence). The CDR3 coding sequence is TGTGCCAGCAACCCTTGGACAGCAGGACTACGCGAGCAGTATTTC. Amino acid sequence: CASNPWTAGLREQYF.

The chain links TRBV7-9 to TRBJ2-6, with 8 bases lining up with TRBD2. V trimming: 2 bases; J trimming: 17 bases; junction bases outside the gene matches: 20. This CDR3 comprises 17 residues. Germline V gene sequence: CDR1 SEHNR, CDR2 FQNEAQ (reference sequence). The CDR3 nucleotides are TGTGCCAGCAGCTTACTAGCGGGTTACTCTGGGGCCAACGCCTTGACTTTC. Its translation is CASSLLAGYSGANALTF. The full variable domain, its missing parts supplied by reference TRBV7-9 and TRBJ2-6, is DTGVSQNPRHKITKRGQNVTFRCDPISEHNRLYWYRQTLGQGPEFLTYFQNEAQLEKSRLLSDRFSAERPKGSFSTLEIQRTEQGDSAMYLCASSLLAGYSGANALTFGAGSRLTVL.

The CDR3 reads CASSLESGLAYEQYF. DNA of the CDR3: TGTGCCAGCAGCTTAGAATCGGGACTGGCCTACGAGCAGTACTTC. V usage is TRBV11-3 and J usage is TRBJ2-7; D perhaps matches TRBD2 (6 bases). Trimming stripped 0 bases from V and 2 bases from J, with 11 bases between. CDR3 length: 15 residues. CDR1 is SGHNT, CDR2 YENEEA, per germline.